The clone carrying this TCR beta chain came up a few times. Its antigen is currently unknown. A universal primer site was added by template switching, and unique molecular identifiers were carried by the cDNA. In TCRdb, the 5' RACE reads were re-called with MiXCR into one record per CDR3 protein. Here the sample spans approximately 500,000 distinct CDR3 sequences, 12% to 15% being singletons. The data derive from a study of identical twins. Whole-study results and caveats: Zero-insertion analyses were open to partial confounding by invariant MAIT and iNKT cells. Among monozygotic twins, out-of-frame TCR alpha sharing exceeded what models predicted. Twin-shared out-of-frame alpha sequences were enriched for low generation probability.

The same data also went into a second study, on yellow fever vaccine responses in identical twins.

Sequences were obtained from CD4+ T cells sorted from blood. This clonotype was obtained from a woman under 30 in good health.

The CDR3 region is CSARGPLGHEQFF. CDR3 nucleotides: TGCAGTGCTAGAGGTCCGCTCGGGCATGAGCAGTTCTTC. The rearrangement joins TRBV20-1 to TRBJ2-1; D gene unclear. V dropped 1 base and J dropped 8 bases, with 12 bases sitting between them. Germline CDR1 and CDR2: DFQATT and SNEGSKA (reference sequence). CDR3 length: 13 residues.